This T cell receptor beta chain stems from a study of blood T cell repertoires in COVID-19. Study context: Samples of COVID-19 (acute and convalescent) were obtained from the United States, Italy and Spain.

The CDR3 extends over 15 amino acids. The germline gives CDR1 LGHDT, CDR2 YNNKEL (reference sequence). The V and J ends lost 1 base and 8 bases, in that order; junction bases with no gene match: 9. Authors' processing steps: For nucleated cells, counts were estimated from reference gene primer amplification. Assay: immunoSEQ multiplex PCR; the TCRdb copy retains only in-frame clones and omits some. V and J calls and clone size follow that table, whereas D and trimming were derived from the DNA. The table shows under 300,000 clones, with 88% occurring only once. Participant reports of clinical history set cohort assignment.

The TCR originated in a woman aged 40 to 50 with acute COVID-19. This chain connects TRBV3-1 (or the pseudogene TRBV3-2) to TRBJ1-2, with TRBD1 identical over 8 bases. The source material was PBMCs or T cells enriched from blood (not recorded which). CDR3 sequence reads: CASSQAGQGFFGYTF. CDR3 DNA: TGTGCCAGCAGCCAAGCCGGACAGGGTTTCTTCGGCTACACCTTC.